This section outlines one TCR beta chain sequence together with its context. Its antigen is still unknown. It has no much larger one-base neighbor in the sample; base qualities were not kept. The sample is drawn from a study of cytomegalovirus exposure and HLA in healthy donors (TCRdb year 2017). Regarding the research as a whole: In an earlier analysis of around 540 of the donors, about 260 Gb of sequence data and 117 million unique TCR beta sequences from 180 million or so T cells were reported. Donor age, sex, ethnicity and CMV serostatus were compiled alongside the repertoire data. A later analysis re-analyzed previously published TCR beta repertoires from roughly 630 donors and added high-resolution HLA genotyping to study TCR occurrence patterns. Class I and class II HLA loci were covered by the typing at four-digit resolution. Roughly 310 gigabases of sequencing data and approximately 85 million unique TCR sequences were included in an early release covering roughly 600 HLA-typed donors. Typing coverage varied by locus: roughly 620-640 donors for A, B, C, DRB1 and DQB1; roughly 500 for DQA1; approximately 610 for DPA1; approximately 470 for DPB1. In an earlier analysis of a few hundred of the donors, high-throughput TCR beta sequencing was used to judge whether each TCR beta V gene segment behaved as functional or pseudogenic. The study profiled the T cell repertoires of some 610 subjects by immunosequencing and related them to cytomegalovirus serostatus. A later genetic analysis used genome-wide SNP genotypes for about 60% of the 666 donors, treating that subset as a discovery cohort. Because of strong linkage in the cohort, roughly five DR-DQ haplotypes were treated as single units for association and clustering. The genetic ancestry cluster associated with self-reported Caucasian donors included over 80% of the 398 genotyped donors. Among a few hundred genotyped donors of the cohort, an average of approximately 240,000 unique TCR beta nucleotide sequences were sequenced per donor, about a sixth of them non-productive. To predict cytomegalovirus infection status, the study combined high-throughput TCR immunosequencing, statistical association of individual TCRs with disease status, and machine learning. The study aimed to test whether signatures of past pathogen exposure could be identified by cataloging public T cell receptors. Along with the roughly 670-subject first cohort, a separate validation cohort of over a hundred different subjects was used. Every repertoire in the discovery cohort had been generated on one and the same sequencing platform. Rather than using new phenotypic data, the later analysis identified candidate immune exposures from TCR beta sequences and from how often those sequences occurred across donors.

Spanning cysteine to phenylalanine, the CDR3 consists of 15 amino acids. Just CDR3 DNA is preserved here, 45 bases in frame from base 1. The germline V gene (reference sequence) provides CDR1 SEHNR and CDR2 FQNEAQ. Compared with germline, V lacks 5 bases and J lacks 3 bases; bases without a gene match: 6. Receptor amplification or capture employed the immunoSEQ multiplex PCR assay. For the multiplex PCR, a mixture combining 60 forward primers for TCR Vbeta segments and 13 reverse primers for TCR Jbeta segments was used. The CDR3 region of rearranged TCR beta genes was amplified from genomic DNA with a multiplex PCR assay. Amplified TCR beta libraries were sequenced as 87-base-pair reads on the Illumina HiSeq System. In the source study's methods: Across the 670 or so repertoires, a later analysis counted roughly 77 million unique TCR beta chains, 9.5 million to 12 million of which were shared by at least two donors. A nearest-neighbor algorithm error-corrected the raw reads and collapsed the reads into unique sequences, merging closely related sequences to remove PCR and sequencing errors. Alignment of CDR3 sequences to IMGT reference sequences was used to assign V, D and J gene segments. For a sequence to be retained, a match of at least six nucleotides was required to both a V gene segment and a J gene segment. A rearrangement counted as productive if the CDR3 had no stop codons and remained in frame with V and J, and every other rearrangement counted as non-productive. CDR3 was defined by IMGT convention, running from the second conserved V-encoded cysteine to the conserved J-encoded phenylalanine. The earlier analysis of about 590 of the donors excluded sequences that lacked an unambiguous match to a single V gene segment. An earlier analysis of some 500 of the donors classified V segments as functional when productive rearrangements were above 56.7% and as segregating when the standard deviation between donors was above 5%. To diagnose cytomegalovirus status from the catalog of TCR beta chain sequences, a statistical classification framework was built. In a later analysis, TCR nucleotide sequences were compared against IMGT/GENE-DB human TR gene sequences so that V and J genes could be assigned. Using the TCRdist pipeline, a later analysis assigned CDR3 sequences along with most-parsimonious VDJ recombination scenarios. In a later analysis, each TCR beta chain was defined by its CDR3 amino acid sequence together with its V-gene family, and reads without a unique V-gene family were excluded. In a later analysis, a few hundred highly shared, low-generation-probability nucleotide sequences were removed to address suspected cross-contamination and a sequencing artifact. A later analysis calculated a clonal expansion index for each public chain from normalized within-repertoire ranks of inferred template counts. In a later analysis, generation probabilities were computed with a VDJ recombination model fitted to out-of-frame rearrangements, and the resulting probabilities were checked against IGoR. In a later analysis, hypergeometric tests were used to score TCR-TCR, TCR-HLA and TCR-CMV co-occurrence, with a repertoire-size bias correction applied to TCR pairs. In a later analysis, false discovery rates were estimated by permuting HLA or CMV assignments 20 times. In a later analysis, co-occurring TCRs were grouped using DBSCAN, with TCRdist sequence similarity added in when clustering inside HLA-allele-positive subsets. Co-occurrence clustering excluded repertoires with fewer than 30,000 or more than 120,000 public chains, plus five with anomalous nucleotide sharing. As stored in TCRdb, this immuneACCESS dataset retains in-frame rearrangements with V and J assigned. A fraction of the clones does not appear; measured against another copy, unresolved V genes explain less than half of the discrepancy, and the remainder lacks a known reason. V and J calls and clone size are as listed in that table; D and trimming were resolved from the DNA. Within this sample are approximately 60,000 clones, with roughly four fifths of them counted one time only. The leading ten clones occupy 4.3% of the sample.

Here is what the overall study found, with its caveats: Only TCR beta chains were sequenced in this cohort, and the absence of alpha or paired-chain data limited detectable features. In vitro tests confirmed that three of the cytomegalovirus-associated TCR beta chains recognize cytomegalovirus antigens. Immune exposure information for the cohort was limited to CMV serostatus. When HLA alleles, especially DR and DQ, strongly co-occurred, TCR associations were difficult to assign to individual alleles. It was suggested by the authors that the approach could potentially be generalized to other disease states and immunological phenotypes. Several of the top co-occurrence clusters appeared to be linked to parvovirus B19, influenza, CMV and Epstein-Barr virus, according to a later analysis. A later analysis found that TCR association rates varied across HLA loci, with DRB1 alleles showing the most associated TCRs and HLA-C alleles the fewest. Roughly uniform sequencing depth across donors was assumed in presence/absence analyses, although this assumption may not hold. Broadly in line with IMGT annotations, most TCR beta V segments showed up in productive rearrangements about 87% or about 30% of the time in an earlier analysis of several hundred of the donors. An association between a missense DCLRE1C variant and V-gene and J-gene trimming of TCR beta chains was found in a later genetic analysis and replicated in an independent cohort. A cluster of highly shared sequence variants was judged likely to represent a technical artifact of the sequencing pipeline. Linkage disequilibrium might explain the correlated functional status among segregating V segments, but an unknown experimental factor could not be excluded. Because the 87-base-pair reads could not distinguish some IMGT-functional V segments, including TRBV6-2 and TRBV6-3, those segments were excluded. At a false discovery rate of 0.05, a later analysis linked 16,000 or so TCR beta sequences to specific HLA alleles. According to a later analysis, most CMV-associated TCR beta chains appeared to be HLA-restricted, and the HLA associations seemed to be driven largely by CMV exposure. The study listed 150 to 200 TCR beta chains as associated with cytomegalovirus. The classifier was reported to diagnose cytomegalovirus status with high specificity and sensitivity in both the original and validation cohorts. A later analysis found that HLA-associated TCR beta chains were more clonally expanded and had lower generation probabilities than equally common non-associated chains. A further reported finding was that TCR beta sequences accurately predicted the HLA-A and HLA-B alleles for most subjects in the first cohort. Because HLA typing was missing for some donors at each locus, association tests included only the typed subset. Roughly 17 rarely observed V segments, including chromosome 9 orphons, were excluded from the earlier analysis of several hundred of the donors because counts were too low. Most TCR sequences were observed very rarely across donors, whereas some public TCRs were present in many individuals. A later genetic analysis reported fewer N-insertions in productive TCRs among donors in an Asian-associated ancestry cluster than the roughly 690-donor mean.

The cohort comprised some 730 healthy bone marrow donors. Cohort members were all nominally healthy when sampled, although unrecorded immune exposures were likely present. The donor tested CMV seronegative, placing the donor among the approximately 400 seronegative members of the cohort. Each donor provided a peripheral blood sample, and peripheral blood mononuclear cells were used for TCR beta sequencing. The Qiagen DNeasy Blood Extraction Kit was used to extract genomic DNA from the blood cell samples. The TCR comes from a man aged 25-45 years in good health and CMV-seronegative. The rearrangement combines TRBV7-9 with TRBJ1-4, with 7 middle bases fitting TRBD1. Input material: PBMCs. The nucleotide sequence is TGTGCCAGCAGCGCGACAGGGTGGCCTAATGAAAAACTGTTTTTT. Translated, this gives CASSATGWPNEKLFF. Extended through the reference TRBV7-9 and TRBJ1-4 proteins, this CDR3 yields the full variable domain: DTGVSQNPRHKITKRGQNVTFRCDPISEHNRLYWYRQTLGQGPEFLTYFQNEAQLEKSRLLSDRFSAERPKGSFSTLEIQRTEQGDSAMYLCASSATGWPNEKLFFGSGTQLSVL.